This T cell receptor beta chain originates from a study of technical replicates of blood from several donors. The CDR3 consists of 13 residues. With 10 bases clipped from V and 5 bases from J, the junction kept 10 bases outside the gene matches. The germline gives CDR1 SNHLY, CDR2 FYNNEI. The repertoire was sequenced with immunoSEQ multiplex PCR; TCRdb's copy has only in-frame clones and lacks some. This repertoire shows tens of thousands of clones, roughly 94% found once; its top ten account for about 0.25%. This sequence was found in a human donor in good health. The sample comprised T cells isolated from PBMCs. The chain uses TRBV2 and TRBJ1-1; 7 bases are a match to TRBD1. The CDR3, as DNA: TGTGCCACCACAGGGGAGGTTGATACTGAAGCTTTCTTT. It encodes CATTGEVDTEAFF.